This TCR beta chain was found in a study of response to subunit inactivated influenza vaccine. Study conclusions and caveats: It was suggested by the authors that few new T cells are recruited by each seasonal influenza vaccination.

In the case of this clonotype: What it binds is not known.

Germline V gene lookup returns CDR1 MNHNS and CDR2 SASEGT. Unmatched junction bases numbered 7, after V lost 5 bases and J lost 5 bases. There are 14 residues in the CDR3. TCRdb analysed the RT-PCR reads with MiXCR anew, one entry per CDR3 protein. The table lists fewer than 800,000 distinct CDR3 sequences, 15% to 19% of them singletons. Source: PBMCs from blood, taken about 11 days after vaccination. The source of this sequence is a man aged 45-65 years who received an inactivated influenza vaccine. The V call is TRBV6-1, the J call TRBJ2-7; the match to TRBD2 covers 9 bases. The CDR3 spells CASSRGGGAHEQYF. The CDR3, as DNA: TGTGCCAGCAGTAGGGGCGGGGGGGCACACGAGCAGTACTTC.